The 21 T cell receptor beta chains presented below share a single source sample, sequenced in a study of T-cell memory formation after mild COVID-19. TCRdb called the 5' RACE reads again in MiXCR, with one record for every CDR3 protein. The repertoire holds roughly 190,000 distinct CDR3 sequences, with more than 9% as singletons. Sequenced input: PBMCs or a T cell subset sorted from them (not recorded which). These receptors came from a man aged 18 to 29 who had mild COVID-19 (a few samples of this study predate the infection). Cell type and time point are not known.

This clonotype was seen only once. The rearrangement links TRBV5-1 to TRBJ1-1; D not resolved. Germline V CDR1 and CDR2: SGHRS, YFSETQ. This CDR3 spans 15 amino acids. V was shortened by 1 base and J by 3 bases, with 13 bases between the two germline ends. The CDR3 region is CASSLKGPADTEAFF. DNA for the CDR3: TGCGCCAGCAGCTTGAAGGGCCCGGCGGACACTGAAGCTTTCTTT.

This clonotype was found a few times. CDR3 nucleotides: TGTGCCAGCAGTCGACCACTTCGAGGACTAGCGGGGGGGTCAGATACGCAGTATTTT. Its protein is CASSRPLRGLAGGSDTQYF. The chain combines TRBV6-2 or TRBV6-3 with TRBJ2-3, with TRBD2 matching 15 bases. With V trimmed by 5 bases and J by 4 bases, 13 bases remained unmatched. The CDR3 extends over 19 amino acids. Germline V gene lookup returns CDR1 MNHEY and CDR2 SVGEGT.

This clonotype was found many times. The chain combines TRBV7-3 with TRBJ2-1; 9 bases align to TRBD2. CDR1 is SGHTA and CDR2 is FQGTGA in the germline V gene. CDR3 size: 15 residues. V shed 5 bases, J shed 7 bases, and the junction held 9 bases outside the gene matches. CDR3 region: CASSRGLAAGNEQFF. The CDR3 DNA reads TGTGCCAGCAGCCGGGGACTAGCCGCGGGAAATGAGCAGTTCTTC.

This clonotype has ten or more counts. The V call is TRBV18, the J call TRBJ2-1; D is undetermined. V was pared by 2 bases and J by 10 bases, with 12 bases between. Per the germline V gene, CDR1 is KGHSH and CDR2 is LQKENI. CDR3 length: 13 amino acids. The CDR3 DNA reads as TGTGCCAGCTCACCATCCGGAAGAGGCGAGCAGTTCTTC. As protein: CASSPSGRGEQFF.

The CDR3, as DNA: TGTGCCAGCAGTCCGTACGGGGACAGGGGCGCTAACTATGGCTACACCTTC. Translated: CASSPYGDRGANYGYTF. The V and J genes are TRBV6-2 or TRBV6-3 and TRBJ1-2; 10 bases fit TRBD1. V shed 5 bases, J shed 0 bases, and the junction held 9 bases outside the gene matches. Germline CDR1 reads MNHEY; CDR2 reads SVGEGT. The CDR3 consists of 17 residues.

Only a few counts were recorded for this clonotype. The chain uses TRBV6-2 or TRBV6-3 and TRBJ2-1; D is unclear. V was pared by 7 bases and J by 9 bases, with 16 bases between. The CDR3 is made up of 13 amino acids. Germline CDR1 is MNHEY and CDR2 is SVGEGT. The CDR3 DNA follows: TGTGCCAGCACCTCTTCCTCGGCCGGTGAGCAGTTCTTC. Protein sequence: CASTSSSAGEQFF.

The V gene is TRBV12-3 or TRBV12-4, the J gene TRBJ1-3, with 9 bases lining up with TRBD1. With V trimmed by 7 bases and J by 4 bases, 8 bases remained unmatched. The CDR3 spans 15 residues. This chain's CDR3 is CASKRQGVGGNTIYF. CDR3 DNA: TGTGCCAGCAAACGACAGGGGGTAGGGGGAAACACCATATATTTT.

The chain uses TRBV18 and TRBJ1-1; D is unresolved. The germline V and J ends were trimmed by 4 bases and 1 base, with 7 bases remaining between them. The CDR3 runs 13 residues. Germline loops: CDR1 KGHSH, CDR2 LQKENI. Here the CDR3 DNA reads TGTGCCAGCTCACGACCGCCGAACACTGAAGCTTTCTTT. This translates into CASSRPPNTEAFF.

The chain is built from TRBV7-2 and TRBJ1-2, with 11 bases that match TRBD1. Looked up from germline, CDR1 is SGHTA and CDR2 is FQGNSA. The CDR3 consists of 14 residues. V trimming: 5 bases; J trimming: 11 bases; junction bases outside the gene matches: 10. The CDR3 bases are TGTGCCAGCAGCCGGGACAGGGGGGAACTTCGGTACACCTTC. Its protein product is CASSRDRGELRYTF.

The J gene is TRBJ2-3, the V gene TRBV20-1; 11 positions agree with TRBD1. The V gene's germline CDR1 is DFQATT and CDR2 SNEGSKA (reference sequence). This CDR3 has 15 residues. The CDR3 nucleotides are TGCGGGGGACAGGGTTCGGGACAGGGGGAAGATACGCAGTATTTT. It specifies CGGQGSGQGEDTQYF.

The chain uses TRBV20-1 and TRBJ1-4; tentatively, D is TRBD1 (6 bases). Germline loops: CDR1 DFQATT, CDR2 SNEGSKA (reference sequence). V was cut by 4 bases and J by 8 bases, with 17 bases left in between. The CDR3 totals 14 residues. CDR3 protein: CSAIEGGRGEKLFF. The CDR3 DNA is TGCAGTGCTATCGAGGGGGGGCGCGGGGAAAAACTGTTTTTT.

This rearrangement joins TRBV18 to TRBJ2-1, with no clear D. The V and J ends lost 0 bases and 5 bases respectively, with 14 bases between them. The CDR3 spans 16 residues. CDR1 is KGHSH and CDR2 is LQKENI in the germline V gene. The CDR3: CASSPPNGLRNNEQFF. CDR3 in DNA: TGTGCCAGCTCACCACCTAACGGTTTGAGAAACAATGAGCAGTTCTTC.

This clonotype was recorded at least ten times. This chain links TRBV7-3 with TRBJ2-2; D is unresolved. The germline gives CDR1 SGHTA, CDR2 FQGTGA. Trimming removed 4 bases at V and 6 bases at J, with 9 bases between. This CDR3 region has 13 residues. The CDR3 loop is CASSSLSAGELFF. The DNA of the CDR3 is TGTGCCAGCAGCTCCCTTTCTGCCGGGGAGCTGTTTTTT.

A few counts support this clonotype. The V call is TRBV7-3, the J call TRBJ2-1; 12 bases fit TRBD2. The germline V gene encodes CDR1 SGHTA and CDR2 FQGTGA. The CDR3 contains 15 residues. V shed 5 bases, J shed 9 bases, and the junction held 8 bases outside the gene matches. The CDR3 sequence is CASSPTSGGVGEQFF. CDR3 in DNA: TGTGCCAGCAGCCCGACTAGCGGGGGTGTGGGTGAGCAGTTCTTC.

This chain joins TRBV7-3 and TRBJ2-5; D unclear. Germline assignment: CDR1 SGHTA and CDR2 FQGTGA. V was pared by 5 bases and J by 5 bases, with 12 bases between. This CDR3 comprises 13 residues. The CDR3 DNA is TGTGCCAGCAGCCCGGGCCGACGGGAGACCCAGTACTTC. It encodes CASSPGRRETQYF.

This clonotype was seen a handful of times. The chain carries TRBV7-2 and TRBJ2-1; D is ambiguous. Trimming stripped 5 bases from V and 3 bases from J, with 8 bases between. The length of the CDR3 is 13 residues. Germline V gene data show CDR1 as SGHTA and CDR2 as FQGNSA. The CDR3 DNA reads as TGTGCCAGCAGCCTCTACCTCTACAATGAGCAGTTCTTC. It codes for CASSLYLYNEQFF.

The rearrangement uses TRBV7-6 and TRBJ1-2; 7 bases are a match to TRBD1. Trimming removed 5 bases from V and 7 bases from J; junction bases left unmatched: 10. The CDR3 spans 14 residues. CDR1 SGHVS and CDR2 FNYEAQ come from the germline V gene. The CDR3: CASSVTPQGGGYTF. CDR3 nucleotides: TGTGCCAGCAGCGTCACCCCCCAGGGGGGTGGCTACACCTTC. Filled out from reference TRBV7-6 and TRBJ1-2, the complete variable domain reads GAGVSQSPRYKVTKRGQDVALRCDPISGHVSLYWYRQALGQGPEFLTYFNYEAQQDKSGLPNDRFSAERPEGSISTLTIQRTEQRDSAMYRCASSVTPQGGGYTFGSGTRLTVV.

This clonotype was counted a few times. The rearrangement uses TRBV10-3 and TRBJ2-2, with 9 bases that match TRBD1. The germline CDR1 and CDR2 sequences are ENHRY and SYGVKD. With 4 bases clipped from V and 1 base from J, the junction kept 4 bases outside the gene matches. The CDR3 contains 16 residues. CDR3 bases: TGTGCCATCAGTGGAAGGGGACAGGGGAACACCGGGGAGCTGTTTTTT. Encoded protein: CAISGRGQGNTGELFF.

This sequence joins TRBV5-5 and TRBJ1-1; the match to TRBD1 covers 7 bases. Germline V gene lookup returns CDR1 SGHKS and CDR2 YYEKEE (reference sequence). J lost 0 bases, V lost 4 bases, and 6 bases had no gene match. CDR3 length: 15 amino acids. For the CDR3, the DNA is TGTGCCAGCAGCCGAGAGACAGGGATGAACACTGAAGCTTTCTTT. Amino acid sequence: CASSRETGMNTEAFF.

The chain has TRBV7-2 and TRBJ1-2; TRBD1 matches at 7 bases. CDR1 is SGHTA, CDR2 FQGNSA, per germline. This CDR3 comprises 15 residues. Unmatched junction bases numbered 10, after V lost 5 bases and J lost 4 bases. The CDR3 nucleotides are TGTGCCAGCAGCGCCAGCCAGGGGGTGGGCTATGGCTACACCTTC. Amino acids: CASSASQGVGYGYTF.

The CDR3 sequence: CASSIAGSFSDTQYF. The CDR3 nucleotides read TGTGCCAGCAGTATAGCGGGTTCCTTTTCAGATACGCAGTATTTT. V and J are TRBV7-9 and TRBJ2-3, with 7 bases lining up with TRBD2. Germline loops: CDR1 SEHNR, CDR2 FQNEAQ (reference sequence). The V segment lost 6 bases and the J segment 4 bases; nucleotides outside the gene matches: 10. The CDR3 covers 15 residues.